This T cell receptor beta chain was captured in a study of blood T cell repertoires in COVID-19. Germline lookup yields CDR1 LGHNA and CDR2 YNFKEQ. Trimming took off 1 base at V and 1 base at J, with 8 bases between the two ends. This CDR3 spans 15 amino acids. As processed by the authors: It was from reference gene primer amplification that nucleated cell counts were estimated. Only in-frame clones appear in the TCRdb table, and some are missing; sequencing was by immunoSEQ multiplex PCR. The V and J calls and clone size are taken from that table; D and trimming were inferred from the DNA. The sample yields under 150,000 clones, roughly 80% seen once.

This clonotype was sampled from a man aged 45 to 65 with acute or convalescent COVID-19. Input material: peripheral blood. The V call is TRBV4-2, the J call TRBJ1-3; no clear D gene. CDR3 in amino acids: CASSQVGESGNTIYF. The CDR3 coding sequence is TGTGCCAGCAGCCAAGTTGGAGAATCTGGAAACACCATATATTTT.